This entry lists 13 T cell receptor beta chains sequenced from one sample in a study of blood T cell repertoires in COVID-19. Generated by immunoSEQ multiplex PCR, the TCRdb table keeps only in-frame clones and is missing some. The sample shows around 460,000 clones, 80% to 90% of them seen only once. Sequences were obtained from peripheral blood. These receptors came from a man aged 18 to 29 with COVID-19, enrolled during active disease.

This chain's CDR3 is CASSIQRQGYGNTIYF. In DNA form, the CDR3 reads TGTGCCAGCTCCATTCAGAGACAGGGGTATGGAAACACCATATATTTT. The rearrangement joins TRBV18 to TRBJ1-3, with 8 bases lining up with TRBD1. The length of the CDR3 is 16 residues. Germline loops: CDR1 KGHSH, CDR2 LQKENI. Losses at the gene ends were 6 bases for V and 3 bases for J; bases not matched to a gene: 10.

The V call is TRBV6-5, the J call TRBJ1-3; D unclear. Germline V CDR1 and CDR2: MNHEY, SVGAGI. V was pared by 6 bases and J by 7 bases, with 13 bases between. The CDR3 covers 13 residues. CDR3 region: CASRSSGGNTIYF. The CDR3, as DNA: TGTGCCAGCAGGTCTTCCGGAGGGAACACCATATATTTT.

The chain uses TRBV25-1 and TRBJ2-3, with TRBD2 matching 9 bases. This CDR3 contains 18 residues. Germline CDR1 and CDR2: MGHDK and SYGVNS. The V segment lost 6 bases and the J segment 5 bases; nucleotides outside the gene matches: 18. The CDR3 DNA is TGTGCCAGCAGGCCCCTACCCCTCCAAGCGGGGGGCGGAGATACGCAGTATTTT. Translation gives CASRPLPLQAGGGDTQYF.

This chain connects TRBV11-2 to TRBJ2-7; TRBD2 matches at 10 bases. The CDR3 runs 16 residues. In germline, CDR1 is SGHAT, CDR2 FQNNGV. The trim removed 3 bases at V and 4 bases at J, leaving 9 bases unmatched. This CDR3 is CASSLLASGRDYEQYF. The CDR3 DNA is TGTGCCAGCAGCTTGCTTGCTAGCGGGAGAGATTACGAGCAGTACTTC.

In regard to this clone: In this CDR3 the conserved last residue, phenylalanine or tryptophan, is missing, so a read error is likely. The V call is TRBV5-5, the J call TRBJ1-2; 10 bases map to TRBD1. The CDR3 has 15 residues. The germline V gene has CDR1 SGHKS and CDR2 YYEKEE (reference sequence). V was pared by 4 bases and J by 8 bases, with 11 bases of the junction left unmatched. The CDR3 region is CASSPDRGRGGGYTL. CDR3 bases: TGTGCCAGCAGCCCTGACAGGGGGCGAGGGGGAGGCTACACCCTC.

The chain couples TRBV2 to TRBJ2-7; D is perhaps TRBD2 (6 bases). The CDR3 runs to 14 residues. Germline-derived CDR1 and CDR2 are SNHLY and FYNNEI. Between the trimmed V and J ends, which lost 2 bases and 6 bases, there was a span of 14 bases. The CDR3, as DNA: TGTGCCAGCAGTGAAACCCGGGAGCCCGGCGAGCAGTACTTC. Residues: CASSETREPGEQYF. Looking up the rest from reference TRBV2 and TRBJ2-7 gives the full variable domain: EPEVTQTPSHQVTQMGQEVILRCVPISNHLYFYWYRQILGQKVEFLVSFYNNEISEKSEIFDDQFSVERPDGSNFTLKIRSTKLEDSAMYFCASSETREPGEQYFGPGTRLTVT.

The chain links TRBV7-3 to TRBJ2-3; 14 nucleotides agree with TRBD2. The junction had 16 bases not matched to a gene; V was cut back by 5 bases and J by 6 bases. The CDR3 extends over 19 amino acids. The germline gives CDR1 SGHTA, CDR2 FQGTGA. The CDR3 bases are TGTGCCAGCAGCCCCGGGACTAGCGGGAGCTCTCTTCCCGGGGATACGCAGTATTTT. Translation gives CASSPGTSGSSLPGDTQYF.

The rearrangement links TRBV18 to TRBJ1-5, with D possibly matching TRBD1 (6 bases). Germline CDR1 KGHSH, CDR2 LQKENI. The CDR3 consists of 13 residues. The V and J ends lost 4 bases and 7 bases respectively, with 11 bases between them. The CDR3 region has the DNA TGTGCCAGCTCACGCTCAGGGGACCAGCCCCAGCATTTT. This encodes CASSRSGDQPQHF.

The genes are TRBV7-8 and TRBJ1-6; possibly TRBD1 for D (6 bases). V shed 1 base and J shed 0 bases, with 13 bases lying between them. CDR1 and CDR2 (germline): SGHVS, FQNEAQ. The CDR3 has 18 residues. The CDR3 spells CASSLELGASSYNSPLHF. For the CDR3, the DNA is TGTGCCAGCAGCTTAGAGCTGGGGGCTAGCTCCTATAATTCACCCCTCCACTTT. Filled out from reference TRBV7-8 and TRBJ1-6, the complete variable domain reads GAGVSQSPRYKVAKRGQDVALRCDPISGHVSLFWYQQALGQGPEFLTYFQNEAQLDKSGLPSDRFFAERPEGSVSTLKIQRTQQEDSAVYLCASSLELGASSYNSPLHFGNGTRLTVT.

The V call is TRBV10-1, the J call TRBJ2-3; unclear D gene. In germline, CDR1 is WNHNN, CDR2 SYGVQD (reference sequence). The V gene lost 5 bases and the J gene lost 4 bases, with 10 bases spanning the gap. The CDR3 length is 13 residues. The CDR3 nucleotides read TGCGCCAGCAGTACGGGTGCATCAGATACGCAGTATTTT. It translates to CASSTGASDTQYF.

The chain combines TRBV5-1 with TRBJ2-3, with 7 bases identical to TRBD1. CDR1 is SGHRS and CDR2 is YFSETQ in the germline V gene. This CDR3 region has 15 residues. Trimming cost V 4 bases and J 2 bases; bases outside gene matches: 7. The CDR3 region is CASSLRGSYTDTQYF. CDR3 in DNA: TGCGCCAGCAGCCTCAGGGGGTCCTACACAGATACGCAGTATTTT.

This clone was observed once. V gene TRBV11-2 combines with J gene TRBJ1-6, with D perhaps TRBD1 (5 bases). The CDR3 is 14 amino acids. Germline V gene lookup returns CDR1 SGHAT and CDR2 FQNNGV. This CDR3 reads CATMRQSWGSPLHF. CDR3 DNA sequence: TGTGCTACAATGAGACAGAGTTGGGGTTCACCCCTCCACTTT.

CDR3 protein: CASSQVGTGTEAFF. The CDR3 bases are TGCGCCAGCAGCCAAGTAGGAACCGGGACAGAGGCTTTCTTT. The rearrangement links TRBV4-1 to TRBJ1-1, with 7 bases aligning to TRBD1. V was clipped by 1 base and J by 11 bases; unmatched bases: 10. This CDR3 comprises 14 residues. Germline V lookup: CDR1 MGHRA, CDR2 YSYEKL.